This entry describes one T cell receptor (beta chain). What it binds is not known. Incorporated into the TCR beta cDNA libraries were unique molecular identifiers, which served to reduce PCR and sequencing biases. TCRdb itself ran the PCR reads through MiXCR, one entry per CDR3 protein. The sample lists approximately 630,000 distinct CDR3 sequences; roughly three fifths were seen once. V was clipped by 0 bases and J by 0 bases, with 21 bases between them. CDR1 is MGHRA and CDR2 is YSYEKL in the germline V gene. This CDR3 is 19 amino acids long. This entry is derived from a study of post-analysis software for immune sequencing data. Overall study findings and caveats: The five TRBV segments detected at higher frequency in patients than in controls included TRBV5-6, TRBV5-1 and TRBV20-1.

Sequencing was carried out using blood. This receptor was identified in a girl aged 2 to 10 with multiple sclerosis. This chain joins TRBV4-1 and TRBJ2-7; D possibly corresponds to TRBD2 (6 bases). CDR3 region: CASSQDSGEWAGSSYEQYF. For the CDR3, the DNA is TGCGCCAGCAGCCAAGATTCCGGGGAGTGGGCCGGGAGCTCCTACGAGCAGTACTTC.